The T cell receptor (beta chain) described here comes from a study of metastatic and nonmetastatic thyroid tumors. Per germline, CDR1 MNHEY and CDR2 SVGEGT. V was clipped by 2 bases and J by 4 bases, with 11 bases between them. This CDR3 has 14 residues. TCRdb reassembled clones from the PCR reads with MiXCR. Of 30,000 to 40,000 clones detected, 15% to 20% appear once; the ten largest clones hold 22%. The entire patient cohort was treatment-naive prior to thyroid surgery. This clone showed up just a few times. The sequence came from a female donor with papillary thyroid cancer or a benign thyroid nodule (not recorded which). Some clones in this sample may be carry-over from other donors' samples. The chain employs TRBV6-2 or TRBV6-3 and TRBJ1-2, with D tentatively TRBD1 (5 bases). Source material: blood. In nucleotides, the CDR3 is TGTGCCAGCAGTTACGTCGGGGGGGGCTATGGCTACACCTTC. Its translation: CASSYVGGGYGYTF.